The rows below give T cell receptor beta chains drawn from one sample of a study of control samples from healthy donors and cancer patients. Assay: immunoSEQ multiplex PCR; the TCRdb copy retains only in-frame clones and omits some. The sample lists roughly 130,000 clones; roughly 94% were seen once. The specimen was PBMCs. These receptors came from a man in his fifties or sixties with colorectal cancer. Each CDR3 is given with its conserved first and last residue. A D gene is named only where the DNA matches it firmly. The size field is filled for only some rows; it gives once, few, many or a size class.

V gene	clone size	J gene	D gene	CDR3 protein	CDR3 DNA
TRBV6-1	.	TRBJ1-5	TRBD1	CASSQTGTNQPQHF	TGTGCCAGCAGTCAGACAGGGACCAATCAGCCCCAGCATTTT
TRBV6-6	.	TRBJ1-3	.	CASSPDGTSSGNTIYF	TGTGCCAGCAGTCCTGATGGGACGAGCTCTGGAAACACCATATATTTT
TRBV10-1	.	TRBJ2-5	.	CASSDGAFQETQYF	TGCGCCAGCAGTGATGGTGCATTTCAAGAGACCCAGTACTTC
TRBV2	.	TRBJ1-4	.	CASRLSSSVTNEKLFF	TGTGCCAGCAGATTATCCTCTTCAGTAACTAATGAAAAACTGTTTTTT
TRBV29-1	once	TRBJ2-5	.	CSVAESGGRETQYF	TGCAGCGTTGCAGAGAGTGGGGGCCGGGAGACCCAGTACTTC
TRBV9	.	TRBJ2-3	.	CASSVDQGTDTQYF	TGTGCCAGCAGCGTAGACCAGGGAACAGATACGCAGTATTTT
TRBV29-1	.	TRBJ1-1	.	CSVGGDTEAFF	TGCAGCGTTGGTGGGGACACTGAAGCTTTCTTT
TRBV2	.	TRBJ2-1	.	CASFGQDSGNEQFF	TGTGCCAGCTTTGGCCAAGATAGCGGCAATGAGCAGTTCTTC
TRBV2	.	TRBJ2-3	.	CASNPQGLGTDTQYF	TGTGCCAGCAACCCACAGGGTCTAGGCACAGATACGCAGTATTTT
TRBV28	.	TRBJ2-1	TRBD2	CASSSRLAGGPDEQFF	TGTGCCAGCAGTTCCCGACTAGCGGGGGGGCCTGATGAGCAGTTCTTC
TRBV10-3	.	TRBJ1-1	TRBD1	CAISGGSGGLNTEAFF	TGTGCCATCAGTGGGGGATCAGGGGGCCTGAACACTGAAGCTTTCTTT
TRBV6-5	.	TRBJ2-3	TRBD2	CASSYGTNGADTQYF	TGTGCCAGCAGTTACGGGACTAATGGTGCAGATACGCAGTATTTT
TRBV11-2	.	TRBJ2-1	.	CASSLVHNEQFF	TGTGCCAGCAGCTTAGTGCACAATGAGCAGTTCTTC
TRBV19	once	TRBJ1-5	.	CASSSNRNQPQHF	TGTGCCAGTAGTAGCAACCGCAATCAGCCCCAGCATTTT
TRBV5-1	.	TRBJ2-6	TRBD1	CASSLGVLWDRGRGANVLTF	TGCGCCAGCAGCTTGGGGGTTTTGTGGGACAGGGGAAGGGGGGCCAACGTCCTGACTTTC
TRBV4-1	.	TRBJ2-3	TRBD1	CASSQEVQDRTDTQYF	TGCGCCAGCAGCCAAGAGGTGCAGGACAGGACAGATACGCAGTATTTT
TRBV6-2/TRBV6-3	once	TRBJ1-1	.	CASSYTMNTEAFF	TGTGCCAGCAGTTACACAATGAACACTGAAGCTTTCTTT
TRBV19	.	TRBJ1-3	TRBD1	CASTTGASGNTIYF	TGTGCCAGTACAACAGGGGCCTCTGGAAACACCATATATTTT
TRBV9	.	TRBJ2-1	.	CASSVDGGTYNEQFF	TGTGCCAGCAGCGTAGATGGGGGGACCTACAATGAGCAGTTCTTC
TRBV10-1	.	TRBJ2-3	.	CASSAVQGTQYF	TGCGCCAGCAGTGCCGTTCAGGGAACGCAGTATTTT
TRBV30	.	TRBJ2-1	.	CAWQVVEQFF	TGTGCCTGGCAGGTGGTTGAGCAGTTCTTC
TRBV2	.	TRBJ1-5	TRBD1	CASSGDRFGNQPQHF	TGTGCCAGCAGTGGGGACAGGTTCGGCAATCAGCCCCAGCATTTT
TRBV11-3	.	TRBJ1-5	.	CASSPRLESNQPQHF	TGTGCCAGCAGCCCCAGATTAGAAAGCAATCAGCCCCAGCATTTT
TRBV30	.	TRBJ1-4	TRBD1	CACWALYRGGEKLFF	TGTGCCTGTTGGGCCCTCTACAGGGGAGGGGAAAAACTGTTTTTT
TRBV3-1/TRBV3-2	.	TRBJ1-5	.	CASSRGTDDQPQHF	TGTGCCAGCAGCCGGGGGACGGACGATCAGCCCCAGCATTTT
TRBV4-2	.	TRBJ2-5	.	CASSQDLAGETQYF	TGTGCCAGCAGCCAAGATCTGGCCGGGGAGACCCAGTACTTC
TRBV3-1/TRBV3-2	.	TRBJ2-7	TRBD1	CASSQDQETGARIYEQYF	TGTGCCAGCAGCCAAGATCAGGAGACAGGGGCACGAATCTACGAGCAGTACTTC
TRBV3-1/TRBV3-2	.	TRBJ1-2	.	CASSQAINYGYTF	TGTGCCAGCAGCCAAGCCATTAACTATGGCTACACCTTC
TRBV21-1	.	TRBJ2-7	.	CASGWGWRPYEQYF	TGTGCCAGCGGTTGGGGCTGGCGACCCTACGAGCAGTACTTC
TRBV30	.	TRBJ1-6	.	CAWSVPGTYNSPLHF	TGTGCCTGGAGTGTACCCGGTACGTATAATTCACCCCTCCACTTT
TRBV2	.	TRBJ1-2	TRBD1	CAWTGSTLGYTF	TGTGCCTGGACAGGGTCAACTTTGGGCTACACCTTC
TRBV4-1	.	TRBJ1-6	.	CASSLATGLNSPLHF	TGCGCCAGCAGCCTCGCGACAGGCTTGAATTCACCCCTCCACTTT
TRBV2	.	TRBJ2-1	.	CASRREPTPYNEQFF	TGTGCCAGCAGGCGAGAACCCACTCCTTACAATGAGCAGTTCTTC
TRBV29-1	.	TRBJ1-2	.	CSGGDESGYGYTF	TGCAGCGGGGGGGACGAGTCAGGCTATGGCTACACCTTC
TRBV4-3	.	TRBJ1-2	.	CASSQEGKGNYGYTF	TGCGCCAGCAGCCAAGAGGGAAAGGGGAACTATGGCTACACCTTC
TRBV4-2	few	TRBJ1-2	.	CASSQDTSNYGYTF	TGTGCCAGCAGCCAAGATACAAGTAACTATGGCTACACCTTC
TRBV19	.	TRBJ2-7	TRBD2	CASSAGLAGLHSYEQYF	TGTGCCAGTAGTGCGGGACTAGCGGGGCTCCACTCCTACGAGCAGTACTTC
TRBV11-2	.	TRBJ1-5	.	CASSLSGYLQPQHF	TGTGCCAGCAGCTTATCAGGGTACCTTCAGCCCCAGCATTTT
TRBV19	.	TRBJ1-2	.	CASSIFGYGYTF	TGTGCCAGTAGTATTTTCGGGTATGGCTACACCTTC
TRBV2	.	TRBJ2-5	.	CASSADGRTTKETQYF	TGTGCCAGCAGTGCCGACGGCCGGACTACCAAAGAGACCCAGTACTTC
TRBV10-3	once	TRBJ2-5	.	CAISEGRHSETQYF	TGTGCCATCAGTGAGGGCAGGCACTCGGAGACCCAGTACTTC
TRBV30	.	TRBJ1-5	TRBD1	CAWGRQGNNQPQHF	TGTGCCTGGGGGAGACAGGGAAACAATCAGCCCCAGCATTTT
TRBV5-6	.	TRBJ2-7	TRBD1	CASERTGQGTYEQYF	TGTGCCAGCGAAAGGACGGGACAGGGGACCTACGAGCAGTACTTC
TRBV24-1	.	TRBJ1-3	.	CATRDSGNTIYF	TGTGCCACCAGAGACTCTGGAAACACCATATATTTT
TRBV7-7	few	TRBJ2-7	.	CASSSGSGSSYEQYF	TGTGCCAGCAGCTCAGGGTCAGGGAGCTCCTACGAGCAGTACTTC
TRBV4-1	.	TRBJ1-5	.	CASSQESGPQPQHF	TGCGCCAGCAGCCAAGAAAGTGGTCCTCAGCCCCAGCATTTT
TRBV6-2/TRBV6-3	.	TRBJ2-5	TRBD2	CASSYGGREETQYF	TGTGCCAGCAGTTACGGAGGGAGGGAGGAGACCCAGTACTTC
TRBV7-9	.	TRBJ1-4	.	CASSPGPGDTNEKLFF	TGTGCCAGCAGCCCGGGCCCGGGGGACACTAATGAAAAACTGTTTTTT
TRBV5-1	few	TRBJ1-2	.	CASAGQGPTYGYTF	TGCGCCAGCGCGGGGCAGGGGCCTACCTATGGCTACACCTTC
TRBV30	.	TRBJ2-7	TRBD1	CAWRRDSRAYEQYF	TGTGCCTGGAGGAGGGACAGCAGAGCCTACGAGCAGTACTTC
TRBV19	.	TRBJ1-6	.	CASRRGEEGGSPLHF	TGTGCCAGTAGACGAGGGGAGGAAGGCGGTTCACCCCTCCACTTT
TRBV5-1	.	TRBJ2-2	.	CASSLLSPKSGELFF	TGCGCCAGCAGCTTGCTTTCACCCAAATCCGGGGAGCTGTTTTTT
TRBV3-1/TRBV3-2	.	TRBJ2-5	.	CASSQEWSQGATQYF	TGTGCCAGCAGCCAAGAGTGGTCCCAGGGTGCGACCCAGTACTTC
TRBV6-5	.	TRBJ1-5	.	CASRFSGRGHPQHF	TGTGCCAGCAGATTCTCAGGGAGAGGTCATCCCCAGCATTTT
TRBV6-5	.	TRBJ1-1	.	CASSYSARVSTEAFF	TGTGCCAGCAGTTACTCGGCCAGGGTTAGCACTGAAGCTTTCTTT
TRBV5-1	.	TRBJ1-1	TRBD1	CASSLVGQGNTEAFF	TGCGCCAGCAGCTTGGTAGGACAGGGGAACACTGAAGCTTTCTTT
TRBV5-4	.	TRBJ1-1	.	CASSLATGMNTEAFF	TGTGCCAGCAGCTTGGCGACAGGCATGAACACTGAAGCTTTCTTT
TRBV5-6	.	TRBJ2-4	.	CASSRDLGAKNIQYF	TGTGCCAGCAGCAGGGACCTTGGGGCCAAAAACATTCAGTACTTC